This T cell receptor beta chain came from a study of T cell responses to AZD1222 COVID-19 vaccine (TCRdb year 2021). In the study overall: AZD1222 recipients with second doses at about 4 weeks or about 12 weeks were pooled, because spike-specific TCR depth and breadth did not differ between schedules. A total of roughly 240 trial participants underwent TCR sequencing, of whom 207 received two doses of AZD1222 and about 26 received two doses of the MenACWY control vaccine. Enrollment into the trials was organized by age into subgroups of 18-55, 56-69 and 70-plus years, and those subgroups contained about 150, 27 and 61 TCR-sequenced participants, respectively.

This clone was seen only a few times. No antigen is known for it. No base qualities exist here, and no much larger clone lies one base off it. Findings and caveats that apply to the study as a whole: Reportedly, close to half of the unique spike-specific TCRs recognized epitopes lying outside the regions that are mutated in the B.1.351 and B.1.1.7 variants. Vaccine-associated CD4 TCRs spanned the whole spike protein, with dominant responses in regions 160-218 and 743-854. Conclusions about previously exposed vaccinees were limited because only a handful of AZD1222 recipients were SARS-CoV-2 seropositive at baseline. After two AZD1222 doses, spike-specific TCR breadth and depth were significantly higher than at day 0 and than in MenACWY recipients. Because no day 14 peak-response samples were available, repertoires were characterized only after the peak T cell response. In the small 56-69-year group, the increase in depth fell short of significance, most likely because of low power. Participants were mostly white British and included more females than males, and it was suggested by the authors that clonal diversity may have been underestimated.

The CDR1 and CDR2 encoded by the germline V gene are SGDLS and YYNGEE. The CDR3 runs 19 amino acids, cysteine and phenylalanine included. Just the 57-base CDR3 DNA is kept, in frame starting at base 1. Compared with germline, V lacks 2 bases and J lacks 9 bases; bases without a gene match: 16. The CDR3 regions of human TCRbeta chains were subjected to immunosequencing. The authors processed their data as follows. Repertoire TCRs were checked for matches against a reference library of SARS-CoV-2-specific TCRs that had been generated using the MIRA antigen-specificity platform. Breadth was defined as the fraction of unique TCRs that were SARS-CoV-2-associated. Depth was defined as the fraction of total T cells that were SARS-CoV-2-associated. Each spike-specific TCR was assigned to its reactive spike region and to a CD4 or CD8 class using the MIRA data. Log10-transformed breadth and depth values were compared by one-way ANOVA with Sidak's multiple comparisons tests. As stored in TCRdb, this immuneACCESS dataset retains in-frame rearrangements with V and J assigned. A fraction of the clones does not appear; measured against another copy, unresolved V genes explain less than half of the discrepancy, and the remainder lacks a known reason. The DNA gave D and trimming, while V, J and clone size come from that table. Within this sample are 75,000 to 100,000 clones, with around nine tenths of them counted one time only. Clones ranked in the top ten supply less than 3% of the sample.

The time point label corresponds to: baseline before first vaccination. The vaccinee samples were drawn from two UK trials, COV001 and COV002, one of which was a single-blind randomized controlled phase 2/3 trial testing AZD1222 (ChAdOx1 nCoV-19) in healthy adults. For TCRbeta chain sequencing, PBMC samples from trial participants were taken at day 0 and at day 28 after the second dose. Recombination linked TRBV9 to TRBJ2-1; 14 bases in between match TRBD2. This receptor was taken from an adult in good health. The specimen comprised peripheral blood, sampled on day 0 of AZD1222 vaccination. This receptor carries the CDR3 CASSVPWTSGGRGQSEQFF. The nucleotide sequence reads as follows: TGTGCCAGCAGCGTCCCGTGGACTAGCGGGGGGCGAGGGCAGAGTGAGCAGTTCTTC.